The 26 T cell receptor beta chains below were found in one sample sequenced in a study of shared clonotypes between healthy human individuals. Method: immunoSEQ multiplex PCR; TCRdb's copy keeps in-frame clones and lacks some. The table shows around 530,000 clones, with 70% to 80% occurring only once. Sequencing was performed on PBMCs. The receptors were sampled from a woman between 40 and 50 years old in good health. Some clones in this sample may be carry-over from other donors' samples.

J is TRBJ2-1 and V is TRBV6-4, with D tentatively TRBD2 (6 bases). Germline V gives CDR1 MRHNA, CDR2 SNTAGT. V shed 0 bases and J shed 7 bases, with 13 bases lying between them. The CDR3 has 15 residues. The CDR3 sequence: CASSDSTGSGNEQFF. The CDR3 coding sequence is TGTGCCAGCAGTGACTCGACCGGGAGCGGTAATGAGCAGTTCTTC.

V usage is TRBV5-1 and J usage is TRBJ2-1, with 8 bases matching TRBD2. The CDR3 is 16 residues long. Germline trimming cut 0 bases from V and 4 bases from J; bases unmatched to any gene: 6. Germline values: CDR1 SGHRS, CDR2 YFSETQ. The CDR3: CASSLVASGLYNEQFF. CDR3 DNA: TGCGCCAGCAGCTTGGTGGCTAGCGGGCTTTACAATGAGCAGTTCTTC.

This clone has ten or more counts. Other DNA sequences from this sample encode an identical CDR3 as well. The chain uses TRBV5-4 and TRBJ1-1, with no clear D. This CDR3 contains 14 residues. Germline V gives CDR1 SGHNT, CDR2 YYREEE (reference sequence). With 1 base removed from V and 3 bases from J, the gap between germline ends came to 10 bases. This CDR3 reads CASSLQLGDTEAFF. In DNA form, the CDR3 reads TGTGCCAGCAGCTTGCAACTTGGGGACACTGAAGCTTTCTTT.

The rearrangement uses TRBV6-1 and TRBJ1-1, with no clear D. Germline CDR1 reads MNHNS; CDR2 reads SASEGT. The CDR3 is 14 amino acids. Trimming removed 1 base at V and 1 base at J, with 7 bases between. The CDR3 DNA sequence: TGTGCCAGCAGTGAAGGGTGGGGGAACACTGAAGCTTTCTTT. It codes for CASSEGWGNTEAFF.

The CDR3 loop is CASSSDRAGEQYF. The DNA for the CDR3 is TGTGCCAGCAGTTCAGACAGGGCGGGCGAGCAGTACTTC. V usage is TRBV6-5 and J usage is TRBJ2-7, with 7 bases aligning to TRBD1. V trimming: 4 bases; J trimming: 6 bases; junction bases outside the gene matches: 6. CDR1 MNHEY and CDR2 SVGAGI come from the germline V gene. The CDR3 totals 13 residues.

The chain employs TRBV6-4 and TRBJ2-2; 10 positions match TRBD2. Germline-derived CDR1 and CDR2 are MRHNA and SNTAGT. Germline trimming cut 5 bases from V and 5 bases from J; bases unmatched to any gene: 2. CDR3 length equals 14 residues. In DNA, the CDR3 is TGTGCCAGCAGTCAGACTAGCGGGACCGGGGAGCTGTTTTTT. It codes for CASSQTSGTGELFF.

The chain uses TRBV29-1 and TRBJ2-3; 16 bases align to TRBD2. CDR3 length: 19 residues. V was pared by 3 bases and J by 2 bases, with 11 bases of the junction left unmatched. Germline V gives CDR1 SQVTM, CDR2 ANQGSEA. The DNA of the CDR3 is TGCAGCGTTGAGAAGCCTCCGGGACTAGCGGGAGGGTACACAGATACGCAGTATTTT. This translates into CSVEKPPGLAGGYTDTQYF.

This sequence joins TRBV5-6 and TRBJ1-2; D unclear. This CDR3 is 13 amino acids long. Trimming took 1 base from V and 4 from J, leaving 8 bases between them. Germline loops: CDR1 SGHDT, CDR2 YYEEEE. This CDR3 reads CASSLWQSYGYTF. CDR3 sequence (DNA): TGTGCCAGCAGCTTGTGGCAGAGCTATGGCTACACCTTC.

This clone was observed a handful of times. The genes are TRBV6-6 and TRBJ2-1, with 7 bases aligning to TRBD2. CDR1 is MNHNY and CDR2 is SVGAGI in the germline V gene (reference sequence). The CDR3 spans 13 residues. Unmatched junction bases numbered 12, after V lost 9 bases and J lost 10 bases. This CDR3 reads CASSSGYFEEQFF. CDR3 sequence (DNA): TGTGCCAGTTCTAGCGGTTACTTTGAAGAGCAGTTCTTC.

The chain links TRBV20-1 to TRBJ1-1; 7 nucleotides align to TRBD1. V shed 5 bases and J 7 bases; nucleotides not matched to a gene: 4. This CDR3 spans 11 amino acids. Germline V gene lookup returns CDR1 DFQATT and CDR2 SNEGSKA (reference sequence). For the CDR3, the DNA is TGCAGTGCTGGACAGGCCCTTGAAGCTTTCTTT. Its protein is CSAGQALEAFF.

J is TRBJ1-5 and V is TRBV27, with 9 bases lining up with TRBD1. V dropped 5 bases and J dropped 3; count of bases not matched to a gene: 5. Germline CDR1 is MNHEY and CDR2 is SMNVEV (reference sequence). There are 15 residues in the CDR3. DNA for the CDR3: TGTGCCAGCAGTCCCCGGGACAGGGCCAATCAGCCCCAGCATTTT. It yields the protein CASSPRDRANQPQHF.

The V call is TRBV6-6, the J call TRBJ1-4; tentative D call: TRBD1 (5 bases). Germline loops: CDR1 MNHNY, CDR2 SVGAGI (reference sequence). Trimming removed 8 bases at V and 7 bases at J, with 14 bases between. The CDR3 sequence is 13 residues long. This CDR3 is CASRRGGGEKLFF. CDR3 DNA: TGTGCCAGCCGAAGGGGCGGGGGTGAAAAACTGTTTTTT.

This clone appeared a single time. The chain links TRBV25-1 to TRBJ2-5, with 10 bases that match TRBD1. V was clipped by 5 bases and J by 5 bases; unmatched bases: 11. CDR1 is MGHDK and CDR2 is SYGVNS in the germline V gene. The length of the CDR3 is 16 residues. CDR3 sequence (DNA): TGTGCCAGCAGTCCACTCGGACAGGGGGATGCGGAGACCCAGTACTTC. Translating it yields CASSPLGQGDAETQYF. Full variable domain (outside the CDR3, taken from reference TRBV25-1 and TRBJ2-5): EADIYQTPRYLVIGTGKKITLECSQTMGHDKMYWYQQDPGMELHLIHYSYGVNSTEKGDLSSESTVSRIRTEHFPLTLESARPSHTSQYLCASSPLGQGDAETQYFGPGTRLLVL.

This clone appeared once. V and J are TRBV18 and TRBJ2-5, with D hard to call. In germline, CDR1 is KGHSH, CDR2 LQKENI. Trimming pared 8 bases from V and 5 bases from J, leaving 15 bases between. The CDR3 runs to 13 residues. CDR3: CASQVQTIETQYF. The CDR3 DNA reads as TGTGCCAGCCAGGTTCAGACGATTGAGACCCAGTACTTC.

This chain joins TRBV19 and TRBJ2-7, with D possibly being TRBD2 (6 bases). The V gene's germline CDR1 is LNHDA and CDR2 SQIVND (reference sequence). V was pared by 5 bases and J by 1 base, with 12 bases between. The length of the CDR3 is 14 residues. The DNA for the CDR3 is TGTGCCAGTAGTGATGCCGGGACTTCCTACGAGCAGTACTTC. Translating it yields CASSDAGTSYEQYF.

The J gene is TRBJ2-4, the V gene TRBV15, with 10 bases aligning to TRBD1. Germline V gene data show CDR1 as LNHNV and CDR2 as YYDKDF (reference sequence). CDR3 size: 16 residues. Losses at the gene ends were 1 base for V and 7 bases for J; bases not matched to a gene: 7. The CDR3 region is CATSRGRDRGWNIQYF. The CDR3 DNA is TGTGCCACCAGCAGAGGAAGGGACAGGGGTTGGAACATTCAGTACTTC.

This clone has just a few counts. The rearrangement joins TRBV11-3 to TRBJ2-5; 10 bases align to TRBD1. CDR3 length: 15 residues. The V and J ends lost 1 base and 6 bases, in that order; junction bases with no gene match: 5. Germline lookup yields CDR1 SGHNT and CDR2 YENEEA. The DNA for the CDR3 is TGTGCCAGCAGCTTAGGACAGGGGGCTCAGCAGACCCAGTACTTC. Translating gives CASSLGQGAQQTQYF.

The CDR3 loop is CASSEVWGTEGTEAFF. The CDR3 bases are TGTGCCAGCAGTGAGGTATGGGGGACAGAGGGCACTGAAGCTTTCTTT. V usage is TRBV28 and J usage is TRBJ1-1; 7 bases agree with TRBD1. Germline values: CDR1 MDHEN, CDR2 SYDVKM. The CDR3 has 16 amino acids. The junction had 13 bases not matched to a gene; V was cut back by 5 bases and J by 4 bases.

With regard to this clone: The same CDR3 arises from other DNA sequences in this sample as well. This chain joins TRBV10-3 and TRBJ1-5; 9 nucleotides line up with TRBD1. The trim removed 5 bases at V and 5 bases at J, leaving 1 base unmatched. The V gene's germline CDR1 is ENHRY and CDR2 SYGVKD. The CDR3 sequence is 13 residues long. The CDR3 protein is CAISRDRDQPQHF. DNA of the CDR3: TGTGCCATCAGTAGGGACAGGGATCAGCCCCAGCATTTT.

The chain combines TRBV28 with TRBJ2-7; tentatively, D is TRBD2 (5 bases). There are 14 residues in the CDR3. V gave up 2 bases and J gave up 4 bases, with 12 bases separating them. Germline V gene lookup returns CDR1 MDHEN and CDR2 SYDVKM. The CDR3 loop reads CASSLLLALYEQYF. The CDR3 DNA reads TGTGCCAGCAGTTTACTCCTAGCTCTTTACGAGCAGTACTTC.

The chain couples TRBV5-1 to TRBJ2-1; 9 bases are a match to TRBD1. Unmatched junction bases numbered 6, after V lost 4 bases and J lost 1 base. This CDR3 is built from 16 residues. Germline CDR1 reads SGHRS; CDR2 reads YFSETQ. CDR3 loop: CASSGRQGGSYNEQFF. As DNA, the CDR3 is TGCGCCAGCAGCGGCAGACAGGGGGGTTCCTACAATGAGCAGTTCTTC.

The CDR3: CASSFSLGPYNEQFF. The CDR3 nucleotides are TGTGCCAGCAGCTTTTCCCTAGGTCCCTACAATGAGCAGTTCTTC. The chain has TRBV11-2 and TRBJ2-1; D is unclear. Germline V gene sequence: CDR1 SGHAT, CDR2 FQNNGV. This CDR3 is 15 amino acids long. V was cut by 3 bases and J by 2 bases, with 11 bases left in between.

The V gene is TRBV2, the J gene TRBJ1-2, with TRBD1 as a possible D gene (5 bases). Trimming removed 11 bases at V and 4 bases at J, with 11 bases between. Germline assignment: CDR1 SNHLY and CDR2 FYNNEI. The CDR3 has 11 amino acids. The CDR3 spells CARGTSYGYTF. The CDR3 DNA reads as TGTGCCCGGGGGACCTCCTATGGCTACACCTTC.

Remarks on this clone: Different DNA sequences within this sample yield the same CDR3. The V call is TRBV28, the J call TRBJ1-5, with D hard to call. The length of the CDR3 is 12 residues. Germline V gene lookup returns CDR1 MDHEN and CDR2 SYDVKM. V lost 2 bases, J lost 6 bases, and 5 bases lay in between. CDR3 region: CASSLGVQPQHF. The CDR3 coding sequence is TGTGCCAGCAGTTTAGGGGTTCAGCCCCAGCATTTT. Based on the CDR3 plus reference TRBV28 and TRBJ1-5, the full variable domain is DVKVTQSSRYLVKRTGEKVFLECVQDMDHENMFWYRQDPGLGLRLIYFSYDVKMKEKGDIPEGYSVSREKKERFSLILESASTNQTSMYLCASSLGVQPQHFGDGTRLSIL.

For the CDR3, the DNA is TGTGCCAGCTCACCGACCGGGACGGGACCCTCTGGGGCCAACGTCCTGACTTTC. Protein: CASSPTGTGPSGANVLTF. This chain connects TRBV18 to TRBJ2-6, with D perhaps given as TRBD1 or TRBD2 (5 bases each). Deletions cut 3 bases from V and 0 bases from J, with 15 bases between. CDR1 and CDR2 from the germline V gene are KGHSH and LQKENI. The CDR3 has 18 amino acids.

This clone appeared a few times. This CDR3 reads CASSRMNTEAFF. The CDR3 nucleotides read TGTGCCAGCAGCCGCATGAACACTGAAGCTTTCTTT. The rearrangement joins TRBV9 to TRBJ1-1; D ambiguous. Per germline, CDR1 SGDLS and CDR2 YYNGEE. CDR3 length equals 12 residues. With 4 bases removed from V and 0 bases from J, the gap between germline ends came to 4 bases.